Each of the 9 T cell receptor beta chains below was sequenced from the same sample in a study of PD-L1 blockade in urothelial cancer. Some clones are missing from TCRdb's copy, which holds only in-frame ones; the method was immunoSEQ multiplex PCR. The profile shows tens of thousands of clones, almost 85% of them singletons. Material: PBMCs, obtained around atezolizumab (anti-PD-L1) treatment. The receptors shown here come from a man between 65 and 85 years old with urothelial cancer.

The rearrangement joins TRBV5-6 to TRBJ2-7; D gene ambiguous. The CDR3 is 16 amino acids. The germline V gene encodes CDR1 SGHDT and CDR2 YYEEEE. The V gene lost 0 bases and the J gene lost 2 bases, with 15 bases spanning the gap. CDR3 in amino acids: CASSLALGGRTYEQYF. In nucleotides, the CDR3 is TGTGCCAGCAGCTTGGCCCTGGGTGGCAGGACCTACGAGCAGTACTTC.

The CDR3 region is CSVVRQGTPEQYF. CDR3 DNA sequence: TGCAGCGTTGTGCGACAGGGGACCCCCGAGCAGTACTTC. This chain links TRBV29-1 with TRBJ2-7, with 8 bases matching TRBD1. The ends lost 4 bases at V and 6 bases at J; junction bases unmatched: 8. The CDR3 totals 13 residues. From germline, CDR1 is SQVTM and CDR2 ANQGSEA.

The rearrangement links TRBV6-1 to TRBJ2-5; tentatively, D is TRBD2 (6 bases). The CDR3 totals 14 residues. Trimming left V 4 bases short and J 5 bases short, with 14 bases between. CDR1 and CDR2 from the germline V gene are MNHNS and SASEGT. CDR3 DNA: TGTGCCAGCAGTGTCGGAGGGGATAGGGAGACCCAGTACTTC. Protein sequence: CASSVGGDRETQYF.

The V and J genes are TRBV9 and TRBJ2-7; TRBD2 matches 7 bases. V lost 0 bases, J lost 2 bases, and 11 bases stayed unmatched. Germline V gene sequence: CDR1 SGDLS, CDR2 YYNGEE. The CDR3 is 17 amino acids. The CDR3 DNA follows: TGTGCCAGCAGCGTAGGTCCCTTAGGCGGGAGCACCTACGAGCAGTACTTC. This gives the protein CASSVGPLGGSTYEQYF. Using reference TRBV9 and TRBJ2-7 for the parts outside the CDR3, the full variable domain is DSGVTQTPKHLITATGQRVTLRCSPRSGDLSVYWYQQSLDQGLQFLIQYYNGEERAKGNILERFSAQQFPDLHSELNLSSLELGDSALYFCASSVGPLGGSTYEQYFGPGTRLTVT.

The chain recombines TRBV15 with TRBJ1-1, with D tentatively TRBD1 (5 bases). Per the germline V gene, CDR1 is LNHNV and CDR2 is YYDKDF (reference sequence). V lost 0 bases to trimming and J lost 7 bases, with 9 bases between them. This CDR3 contains 13 residues. The CDR3 protein is CATSRDRGSEAFF. The CDR3, as DNA: TGTGCCACCAGCAGAGATAGGGGAAGTGAAGCTTTCTTT.

This clone was recorded many times. The chain joins TRBV7-3 to TRBJ1-2; D is undetermined. The CDR3 totals 14 residues. V gave up 4 bases and J gave up 0 bases, with 9 bases separating them. The germline V gene has CDR1 SGHTA and CDR2 FQGTGA. In DNA, the CDR3 is TGTGCCAGCAGCTCCGACGGAGCTAACTATGGCTACACCTTC. Translated, it gives CASSSDGANYGYTF.

The chain uses TRBV5-6 and TRBJ1-4, with a weak D call TRBD1 (5 bases). Trimming shortened V by 4 bases and J by 8 bases, and 12 bases separated the two germline ends. This CDR3 is built from 13 residues. The germline gives CDR1 SGHDT, CDR2 YYEEEE. CDR3 amino acids: CASSTVGGEKLFF. CDR3 in DNA: TGTGCCAGCAGCACTGTGGGGGGAGAAAAACTGTTTTTT.

The chain employs TRBV6-1 and TRBJ1-5; D gene uncertain. Germline V CDR1 and CDR2: MNHNS, SASEGT. The CDR3 length is 15 residues. Between the trimmed V and J ends, which lost 11 bases and 0 bases, there was a span of 17 bases. The CDR3 sequence: CAVEPQRYSNQPQHF. The CDR3 nucleotides are TGTGCCGTAGAGCCTCAACGTTATAGCAATCAGCCCCAGCATTTT.

This clone showed up just once. This sequence joins TRBV7-3 and TRBJ2-2; D might be TRBD1 (6 bases). The V gene's germline CDR1 is SGHTA and CDR2 FQGTGA. The CDR3 spans 12 residues. The V end was cut by 1 base, the J end by 11 bases, with 8 bases between. CDR3 amino acids: CASSLNRVELFF. In nucleotides, the CDR3 is TGTGCCAGCAGCTTAAACAGGGTTGAGCTGTTTTTT. Full variable domain (remainder filled in from reference TRBV7-3 and TRBJ2-2): GAGVSQTPSNKVTEKGKYVELRCDPISGHTALYWYRQSLGQGPEFLIYFQGTGAADDSGLPNDRFFAVRPEGSVSTLKIQRTERGDSAVYLCASSLNRVELFFGEGSRLTVL.